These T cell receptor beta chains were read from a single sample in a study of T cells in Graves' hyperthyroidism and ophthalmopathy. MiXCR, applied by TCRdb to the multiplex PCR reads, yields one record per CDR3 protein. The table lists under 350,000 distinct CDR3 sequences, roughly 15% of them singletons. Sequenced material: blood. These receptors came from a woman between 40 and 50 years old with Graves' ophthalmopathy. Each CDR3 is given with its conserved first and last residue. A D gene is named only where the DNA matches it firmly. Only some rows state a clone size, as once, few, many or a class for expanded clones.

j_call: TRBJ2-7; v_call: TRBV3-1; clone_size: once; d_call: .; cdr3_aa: CASSQEGYVQYF; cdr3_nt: TGTGCCAGCAGCCAAGAGGGGTACGTGCAGTACTTC
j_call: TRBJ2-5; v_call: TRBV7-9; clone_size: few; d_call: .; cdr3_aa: CASSLRTRGRGETQYF; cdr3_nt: TGTGCCAGCAGCCTTCGAACCCGCGGCAGGGGAGAGACCCAGTACTTC
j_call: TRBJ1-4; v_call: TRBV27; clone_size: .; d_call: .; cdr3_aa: CASCTRGTNEKLFF; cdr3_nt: TGTGCCAGCTGTACGAGGGGAACTAATGAAAAACTGTTTTTT
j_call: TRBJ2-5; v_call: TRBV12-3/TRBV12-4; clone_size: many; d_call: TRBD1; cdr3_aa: CASSSPGGRETQYF; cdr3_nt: TGTGCCAGCAGCAGTCCAGGGGGCAGAGAGACCCAGTACTTC
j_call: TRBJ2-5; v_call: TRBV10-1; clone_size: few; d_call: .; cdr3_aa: CASSESRGAGETQYF; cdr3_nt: TGCGCCAGCAGTGAGTCAAGGGGGGCCGGAGAGACCCAGTACTTC
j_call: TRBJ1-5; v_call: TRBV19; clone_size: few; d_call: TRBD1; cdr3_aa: CASSSIQGDNQPQHF; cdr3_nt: TGTGCCAGTAGTTCCATACAGGGGGACAATCAGCCCCAGCATTTT
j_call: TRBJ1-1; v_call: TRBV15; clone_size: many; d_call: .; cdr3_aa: CATSIRQDGEAFF; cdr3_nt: TGTGCCACCAGCATACGACAGGATGGTGAAGCTTTCTTT
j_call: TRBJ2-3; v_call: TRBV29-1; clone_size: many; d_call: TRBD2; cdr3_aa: CSVEPLASSTDTQYF; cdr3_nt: TGCAGCGTTGAGCCACTAGCGTCTAGCACAGATACGCAGTATTTT
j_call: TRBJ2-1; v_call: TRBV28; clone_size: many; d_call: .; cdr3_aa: CASSLVPPSYNEQFF; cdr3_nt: TGTGCCAGCAGTTTAGTTCCTCCGTCCTACAATGAGCAGTTCTTC
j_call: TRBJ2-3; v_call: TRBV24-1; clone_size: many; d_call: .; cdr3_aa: CATSDATGLRGTQYF; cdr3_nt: TGTGCCACCAGTGATGCTACAGGGCTCCGCGGTACGCAGTATTTT
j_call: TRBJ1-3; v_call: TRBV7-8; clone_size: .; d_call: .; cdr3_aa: CASSLPDRAQTDTIYF; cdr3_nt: TGTGCCAGCAGCTTACCGGACAGAGCCCAGACAGACACCATATATTTT
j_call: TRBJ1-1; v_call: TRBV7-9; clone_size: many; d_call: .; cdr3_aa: CASSLGALGPNTEAFF; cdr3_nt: TGTGCCAGCAGCTTAGGGGCGCTGGGCCCGAACACTGAAGCTTTCTTT
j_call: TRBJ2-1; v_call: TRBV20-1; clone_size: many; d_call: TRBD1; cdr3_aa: CSAISGQGFGNEQFF; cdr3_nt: TGCAGTGCTATCTCGGGACAGGGGTTTGGCAATGAGCAGTTCTTC
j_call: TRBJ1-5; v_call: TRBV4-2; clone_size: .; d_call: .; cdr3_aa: CASSLSLGDQPQHF; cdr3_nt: TGTGCCAGCAGCCTCAGTCTAGGAGATCAGCCCCAGCATTTT
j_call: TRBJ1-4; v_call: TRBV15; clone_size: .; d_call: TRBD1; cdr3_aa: CATSRGRGMITDEKLLF; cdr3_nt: TGTGCCACCAGCAGAGGCAGGGGGATGATCACTGATGAAAAACTGCTTTTT
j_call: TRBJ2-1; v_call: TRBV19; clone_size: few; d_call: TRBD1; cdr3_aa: CASSMDRGVGEQFF; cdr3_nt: TGTGCCAGTAGTATGGACAGGGGGGTTGGTGAGCAGTTCTTC
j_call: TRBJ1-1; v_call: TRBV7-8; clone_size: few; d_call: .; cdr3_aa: CASSPQRGWMNTEAFF; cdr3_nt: TGTGCCAGCAGCCCCCAAAGAGGGTGGATGAACACTGAAGCTTTCTTT
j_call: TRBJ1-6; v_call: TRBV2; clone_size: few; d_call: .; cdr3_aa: CASTKTGNGSPLHF; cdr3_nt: TGTGCCAGCACTAAAACGGGGAATGGTTCACCCCTCCACTTT
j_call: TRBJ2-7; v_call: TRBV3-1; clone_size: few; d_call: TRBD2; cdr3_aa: CASSRSWGGRAYEQYF; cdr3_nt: TGTGCCAGCAGCCGAAGCTGGGGCGGGAGGGCGTACGAGCAGTACTTC
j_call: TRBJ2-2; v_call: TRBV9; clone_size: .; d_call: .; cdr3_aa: CASSVSRNSGELFF; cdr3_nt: TGTGCCAGCAGCGTATCTCGTAACTCAGGGGAGCTGTTTTTT
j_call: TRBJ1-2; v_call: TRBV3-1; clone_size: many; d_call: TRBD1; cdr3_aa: CASSQAGGYGYTF; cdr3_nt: TGTGCCAGCAGCCAAGCAGGGGGATATGGCTACACCTTC
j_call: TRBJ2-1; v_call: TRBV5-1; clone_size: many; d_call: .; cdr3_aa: CASSLEAALNEQFF; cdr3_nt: TGCGCCAGCAGCTTGGAGGCAGCCCTCAATGAGCAGTTCTTC